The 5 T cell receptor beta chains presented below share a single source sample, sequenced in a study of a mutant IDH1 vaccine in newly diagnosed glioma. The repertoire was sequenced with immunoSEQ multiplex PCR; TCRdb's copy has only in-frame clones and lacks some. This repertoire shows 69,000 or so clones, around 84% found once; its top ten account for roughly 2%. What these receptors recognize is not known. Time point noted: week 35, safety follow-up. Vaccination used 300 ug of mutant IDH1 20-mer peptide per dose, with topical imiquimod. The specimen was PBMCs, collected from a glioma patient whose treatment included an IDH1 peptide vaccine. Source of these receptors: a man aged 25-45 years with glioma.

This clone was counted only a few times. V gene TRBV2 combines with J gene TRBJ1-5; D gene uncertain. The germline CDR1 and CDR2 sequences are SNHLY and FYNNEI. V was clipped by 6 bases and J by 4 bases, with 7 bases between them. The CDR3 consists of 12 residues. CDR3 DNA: TGTGCCAGCAGGGGAATAAATCAGCCCCAGCATTTT. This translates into CASRGINQPQHF.

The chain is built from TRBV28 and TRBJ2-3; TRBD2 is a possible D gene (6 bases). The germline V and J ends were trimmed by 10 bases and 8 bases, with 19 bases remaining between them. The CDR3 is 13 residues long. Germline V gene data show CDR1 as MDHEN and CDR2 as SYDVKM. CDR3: CATRSPGGITQYF. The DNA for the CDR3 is TGTGCCACCCGATCTCCTGGCGGGATTACGCAGTATTTT. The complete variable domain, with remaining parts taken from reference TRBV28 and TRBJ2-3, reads DVKVTQSSRYLVKRTGEKVFLECVQDMDHENMFWYRQDPGLGLRLIYFSYDVKMKEKGDIPEGYSVSREKKERFSLILESASTNQTSMYLCATRSPGGITQYFGPGTRLTVL.

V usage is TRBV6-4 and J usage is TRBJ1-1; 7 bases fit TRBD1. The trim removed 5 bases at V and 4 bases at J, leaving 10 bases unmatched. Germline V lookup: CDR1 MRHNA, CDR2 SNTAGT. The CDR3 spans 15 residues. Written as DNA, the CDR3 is TGTGCCAGCAGTCAAGCCTGGGACAGTTTCACTGAAGCTTTCTTT. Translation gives CASSQAWDSFTEAFF.

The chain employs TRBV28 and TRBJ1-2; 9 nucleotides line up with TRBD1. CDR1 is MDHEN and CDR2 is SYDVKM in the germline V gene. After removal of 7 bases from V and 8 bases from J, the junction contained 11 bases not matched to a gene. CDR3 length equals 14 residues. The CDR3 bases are TGTGCCAGCAAAATACAGGGGGCTAATGGGGGCTACACCTTC. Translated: CASKIQGANGGYTF.

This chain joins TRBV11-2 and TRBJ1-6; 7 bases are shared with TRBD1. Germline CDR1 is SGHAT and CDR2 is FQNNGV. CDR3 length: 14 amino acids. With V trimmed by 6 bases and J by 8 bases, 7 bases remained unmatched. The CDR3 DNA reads TGTGCCAGCAGGTTCGGGACAGCGCATTCACCCCTCCACTTT. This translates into CASRFGTAHSPLHF.